This TCR beta chain derives from a study of naive and memory T cell subsets. Of note for this clonotype: Its antigen is still unknown.

An equimolar mix of two oligonucleotides served as the beta constant-region primer for TRBC1 and TRBC2. The ligated cDNA underwent four PCR rounds using SP2 and nested alpha and beta constant-region primers. Each CDR3 protein gets one entry after TCRdb re-called the UMI-ligation and nested PCR reads with MiXCR. The data show 120,000 to 150,000 distinct CDR3 sequences, with about a fifth seen just once and roughly 0.6% held by the top ten. Points from the study as a whole: Possibly reflecting memory cells re-expressing CD45RA, a few larger clonotypes occurred in naive repertoires, especially CD8.

The CDR3 loop spans 17 amino acids. Looked up from germline, CDR1 is KGHSH and CDR2 is LQKENI. Between the trimmed V and J ends, which lost 2 bases and 3 bases, there was a span of 17 bases. J is TRBJ2-1 and V is TRBV18; D perhaps matches TRBD2 (6 bases). The sequenced sample was naive CD8+ T cells from blood. This receptor was identified in a human donor in good health. CDR3 nucleotide sequence: TGTGCCAGCTCACCAGAGGAAGTAGCGGCGCTCTACAATGAGCAGTTCTTC. It translates to CASSPEEVAALYNEQFF.